A selection of T cell receptor beta chains follows, all from one sample in a study of shared clonotypes between healthy human individuals. Measured with immunoSEQ multiplex PCR; TCRdb has only the in-frame clones, and not every one. The sample shows about 1 million clones, under 80% of them seen only once. Sequenced: memory CD4+ T cells sorted from blood. The receptors were gathered from a man aged 18 to 29 in good health. CDR3s include the opening cysteine and the closing phenylalanine or tryptophan. D genes are given only for firm matches. Where a row states a size, it is once, few, many or the class of an expanded clone; other rows omit it.

abundance	len	d_gene	v_gene	j_gene	CDR3aa	CDR3nt
NA	13	NA	TRBV28	TRBJ1-1	CASSLPTGPEAFF	TGTGCCAGCAGTTTACCCACAGGACCTGAAGCTTTCTTT
NA	14	NA	TRBV7-2	TRBJ1-5	CASSLDSGNQPQHF	TGTGCCAGCAGCTTAGATTCCGGAAATCAGCCCCAGCATTTT
once	13	NA	TRBV30	TRBJ1-2	CAWTLGPSYGYTF	TGTGCCTGGACCTTGGGGCCTAGCTATGGCTACACCTTC
NA	15	NA	TRBV7-8	TRBJ1-4	CASSRSGGSGEKLFF	TGTGCCAGCAGCCGTTCAGGAGGAAGTGGAGAAAAACTGTTTTTT
NA	15	TRBD1	TRBV10-3	TRBJ1-1	CAISTTTGVNTEAFF	TGTGCCATCAGTACCACTACAGGGGTGAACACTGAAGCTTTCTTT
few	16	NA	TRBV27	TRBJ2-2	CASSLSGGRGTGELFF	TGTGCCAGCAGTTTATCCGGGGGTAGAGGGACCGGGGAGCTGTTTTTT
NA	13	NA	TRBV6-1	TRBJ1-1	CASSQLGRTEAFF	TGTGCCAGCAGCCAGCTGGGTAGGACTGAAGCTTTCTTT
NA	19	TRBD2	TRBV6-1	TRBJ2-1	CASSEVFPSSSGRGNEQFF	TGTGCCAGCAGTGAAGTATTCCCTTCATCCAGCGGGAGGGGAAATGAGCAGTTCTTC
NA	15	TRBD1	TRBV2	TRBJ1-4	CASRDRGLTNEKLFF	TGTGCCAGCAGGGACAGGGGGTTGACTAATGAAAAACTGTTTTTT
NA	15	TRBD1	TRBV2	TRBJ1-1	CASSVKSGGNTEAFF	TGTGCCAGCAGTGTTAAGTCAGGGGGGAACACTGAAGCTTTCTTT
NA	15	NA	TRBV5-1	TRBJ1-5	CASSPGTENYQPQHF	TGCGCCAGCAGCCCTGGGACGGAAAACTATCAGCCCCAGCATTTT
once	15	TRBD2	TRBV6-5	TRBJ2-3	CASRIAGGGTDTQYF	TGTGCCAGCAGAATAGCGGGAGGGGGAACAGATACGCAGTATTTT
NA	13	NA	TRBV9	TRBJ2-5	CASSVVEESTQYF	TGTGCCAGCAGCGTAGTTGAGGAATCCACCCAGTACTTC
few	13	NA	TRBV6-5	TRBJ1-1	CASTPPGFTEAFF	TGTGCCAGCACCCCCCCTGGGTTCACTGAAGCTTTCTTT
few	15	TRBD2	TRBV2	TRBJ2-2	CATTTSGRATGELFF	TGTGCCACTACGACTAGCGGGAGGGCAACCGGGGAGCTGTTTTTT
few	14	NA	TRBV7-7	TRBJ2-2	CASSAAGAAGELFF	TGTGCTAGCAGTGCTGCGGGGGCTGCCGGGGAGCTGTTTTTT
NA	15	TRBD1	TRBV6-5	TRBJ1-5	CASSRTGYSNQPQHF	TGTGCCAGCAGTAGGACAGGGTATAGCAATCAGCCCCAGCATTTT
once	14	NA	TRBV15	TRBJ1-5	CATSRDLGNQPQHF	TGTGCCACCAGCAGAGATCTGGGAAATCAGCCCCAGCATTTT
NA	12	NA	TRBV2	TRBJ2-7	CASRRSDYEQYF	TGTGCCAGCAGACGCAGTGACTACGAGCAGTACTTC
NA	13	NA	TRBV2	TRBJ2-7	CAAGRSSAYEQYF	TGTGCCGCGGGGCGGTCTAGCGCCTACGAGCAGTACTTC
NA	15	NA	TRBV5-1	TRBJ2-7	CASSSQLQGPYEQYF	TGCGCCAGCAGCTCCCAATTACAGGGCCCCTACGAGCAGTACTTC
NA	13	NA	TRBV7-9	TRBJ2-1	CASRGLSYNEQFF	TGTGCCAGCAGGGGGCTTAGCTACAATGAGCAGTTCTTC
few	16	TRBD1	TRBV6-6	TRBJ2-3	CASSRLGQASTDTQYF	TGTGCCAGCAGTCGGTTGGGACAGGCGAGCACAGATACGCAGTATTTT
NA	15	TRBD1	TRBV11-2	TRBJ2-2	CASSFTGVGTGELFF	TGTGCCAGCAGCTTCACAGGGGTAGGAACCGGGGAGCTGTTTTTT
once	15	NA	TRBV4-3	TRBJ2-5	CASSRLVSVGETQYF	TGCGCCAGCAGCCGATTAGTCAGCGTGGGAGAGACCCAGTACTTC
NA	18	TRBD2	TRBV7-9	TRBJ2-5	CASSLFATSGGIGETQYF	TGTGCCAGCAGCTTATTTGCGACTAGCGGGGGAATTGGAGAGACCCAGTACTTC
once	16	NA	TRBV5-1	TRBJ2-3	CASTLLSGGRADTQYF	TGCGCCAGCACCCTACTGTCCGGGGGCCGGGCAGATACGCAGTATTTT
NA	15	NA	TRBV2	TRBJ1-5	CASSSGRNSNQPQHF	TGTGCCAGCAGTTCTGGACGGAATAGCAATCAGCCCCAGCATTTT
NA	13	NA	TRBV11-3	TRBJ2-5	CASSSLEGETQYF	TGTGCCAGCAGTTCCTTGGAGGGAGAGACCCAGTACTTC
NA	16	NA	TRBV11-2	TRBJ2-5	CASSLGGRGNGETQYF	TGTGCCAGCAGCTTAGGTGGCAGGGGCAACGGGGAGACCCAGTACTTC
NA	15	NA	TRBV2	TRBJ2-6	CASARRGSGANVLTF	TGTGCCAGCGCCCGGAGGGGCTCTGGGGCCAACGTCCTGACTTTC
NA	14	TRBD1	TRBV7-9	TRBJ2-5	CASSLTGGLETQYF	TGTGCCAGCAGCTTAACAGGGGGGTTAGAGACCCAGTACTTC
NA	14	NA	TRBV7-2	TRBJ2-2	CASSLGRMTGELFF	TGTGCCAGCAGCTTAGGCCGGATGACCGGGGAGCTGTTTTTT
NA	12	NA	TRBV7-9	TRBJ1-2	CASSTQGYGYTF	TGTGCCAGCAGCACACAGGGTTATGGCTACACCTTC
NA	15	TRBD1	TRBV6-1	TRBJ2-3	CASSPTGVRTDTQYF	TGTGCCAGCAGTCCGACAGGGGTCCGCACAGATACGCAGTATTTT
NA	15	NA	TRBV11-3	TRBJ2-6	CASSLAGSGANVLTF	TGTGCCAGCAGCTTAGCCGGCTCTGGGGCCAACGTCCTGACTTTC
NA	15	NA	TRBV10-3	TRBJ2-3	CAISPGGQYTDTQYF	TGTGCCATCAGTCCCGGGGGACAGTACACAGATACGCAGTATTTT
NA	15	TRBD2	TRBV9	TRBJ2-7	CASSTSGGPLYEQYF	TGTGCCAGCAGCACTAGCGGGGGGCCCCTCTACGAGCAGTACTTC
NA	15	TRBD1	TRBV5-8	TRBJ1-1	CASSSPTGTNTEAFF	TGTGCCAGCAGCTCCCCGACAGGGACGAACACTGAAGCTTTCTTT
NA	16	TRBD1	TRBV5-1	TRBJ1-2	CASSPRLTGAHYGYTF	TGCGCCAGCAGCCCTAGACTTACAGGGGCCCACTATGGCTACACCTTC
NA	15	NA	TRBV10-1	TRBJ1-3	CASSESGGNGNTIYF	TGCGCCAGCAGTGAGTCAGGAGGGAATGGAAACACCATATATTTT
few	15	TRBD2	TRBV5-4	TRBJ2-2	CASSLAGVIPGELFF	TGTGCCAGCAGCTTAGCGGGAGTAATTCCCGGGGAGCTGTTTTTT
few	17	TRBD1	TRBV7-2	TRBJ1-6	CASSLMGQGVGNSPLHF	TGTGCCAGCAGCCTTATGGGACAGGGGGTGGGTAATTCACCCCTCCACTTT
NA	15	TRBD1	TRBV19	TRBJ1-4	CASLNYRDRPEKLFF	TGTGCCAGTCTAAATTACCGGGACAGACCAGAAAAACTGTTTTTT
NA	15	TRBD2	TRBV7-2	TRBJ2-1	CASSLSGGLYNEQFF	TGTGCCAGCAGTCTTAGCGGGGGCCTATACAATGAGCAGTTCTTC